Listed below are T cell receptor beta chains from one sample, sequenced in a study of blood T cell repertoires in COVID-19. Repertoires were generated with immunoSEQ multiplex PCR, while TCRdb's copy carries only in-frame clones and drops some. The sample has about 280,000 clones; about 89% are singletons. Specimen: peripheral blood. These receptors were collected from a man aged 35 to 55 with active or convalescent COVID-19. Both conserved end residues are part of each CDR3. D genes are given only for firm matches. Only part of the rows carry a size: once, few, many, or a class if the clone is expanded.

j_call v_call clone_size d_call cdr3_aa cdr3_nt
TRBJ2-5 TRBV5-4 - TRBD2 CASSLAGLAGETQYF TGTGCCAGCAGCTTGGCGGGACTAGCGGGAGAGACCCAGTACTTC
TRBJ2-6 TRBV19 - TRBD2 CASRAGTSGNSGANVLTF TGTGCCAGTAGGGCCGGGACTAGCGGGAACTCTGGGGCCAACGTCCTGACTTTC
TRBJ2-7 TRBV14 - - CASSQERGFHEQYF TGTGCCAGCAGCCAAGAACGGGGTTTCCACGAGCAGTACTTC
TRBJ2-1 TRBV19 - TRBD1 CASTGQVNNEQFF TGTGCCAGTACTGGACAGGTTAACAATGAGCAGTTCTTC
TRBJ2-5 TRBV11-2 - TRBD2 CASSFRTSGYQETQYF TGTGCCAGCAGCTTCCGGACTAGCGGGTACCAAGAGACCCAGTACTTC
TRBJ2-1 TRBV5-1 - TRBD1 CASSGGQGSSYNEQFF TGCGCCAGCAGCGGGGGACAGGGGAGCTCCTACAATGAGCAGTTCTTC
TRBJ2-7 TRBV27 - TRBD2 CASRSQGLAGYEQYF TGTGCCAGCAGATCGCAGGGACTAGCGGGCTACGAGCAGTACTTC
TRBJ1-6 TRBV2 few - CASSEYRFGSLSFRSPLHF TGTGCCAGCAGTGAATATCGTTTCGGTAGCCTTAGTTTCCGTTCACCCCTCCACTTT
TRBJ1-5 TRBV19 few - CASSIDQGRGQPQHF TGTGCCAGTAGTATAGATCAAGGGAGGGGGCAGCCCCAGCATTTT
TRBJ2-7 TRBV21-1 once - CASLPGGVGYEQYF TGTGCCAGCCTCCCCGGCGGCGTCGGGTACGAGCAGTACTTC
TRBJ2-5 TRBV5-1 - - CASSVGALPEETQYF TGCGCCAGCAGCGTTGGGGCTCTACCAGAAGAGACCCAGTACTTC
TRBJ2-7 TRBV9 - - CASSVDQGGYEQYF TGTGCCAGCAGCGTAGATCAAGGGGGCTACGAGCAGTACTTC
TRBJ2-2 TRBV7-9 - TRBD1 CASSLTGKTGELFF TGTGCCAGCAGCTTGACAGGGAAAACCGGGGAGCTGTTTTTT
TRBJ1-2 TRBV7-6 - - CASSFGAGSPDNYGYTF TGTGCCAGCAGCTTTGGGGCAGGGTCGCCAGATAACTATGGCTACACCTTC
TRBJ1-5 TRBV19 - - CASSRVYSNQPQHF TGTGCCAGTAGCCGAGTCTATAGCAATCAGCCCCAGCATTTT
TRBJ1-1 TRBV19 - TRBD1 CASATGVRTEAFF TGTGCCAGTGCTACAGGGGTTCGAACTGAAGCTTTCTTT
TRBJ2-1 TRBV10-2 - TRBD2 CASSDYSGLMNEQFF TGCGCCAGCAGTGATTATAGCGGGTTGATGAATGAGCAGTTCTTC
TRBJ2-6 TRBV7-9 - TRBD1 CASTLDRGLPGANVLTF TGTGCCAGCACACTGGACAGGGGGCTGCCTGGGGCCAACGTCCTGACTTTC
TRBJ2-7 TRBV11-3 - TRBD1 CASSPRDRALEQYF TGTGCCAGCAGCCCCCGGGACAGGGCCCTCGAGCAGTACTTC
TRBJ1-1 TRBV3-1/TRBV3-2 - - CASSQGGGMNTEAFF TGTGCCAGCAGCCAAGGTGGAGGAATGAACACTGAAGCTTTCTTT
TRBJ2-7 TRBV5-1 - TRBD2 CASSSLASGSSYEQYF TGCGCCAGCAGCTCCCTGGCTAGCGGGTCCTCCTACGAGCAGTACTTC
TRBJ2-1 TRBV20-1 - - CSASLALAHNEQFF TGCAGTGCTAGTCTTGCCCTAGCCCACAATGAGCAGTTCTTC
TRBJ2-7 TRBV9 - TRBD1 CASSRGDRGYEQYF TGTGCCAGCAGCCGGGGGGACAGGGGGTACGAGCAGTACTTC
TRBJ2-7 TRBV19 - - CASSTSSGTYEQYF TGTGCCAGTAGTACCTCTTCAGGGACCTACGAGCAGTACTTC
TRBJ1-1 TRBV5-1 - TRBD1 CASSGQVNTEAFF TGCGCCAGCAGCGGACAGGTGAACACTGAAGCTTTCTTT
TRBJ2-7 TRBV19 - TRBD2 CASSISGSGSSYEQYF TGTGCCAGTAGTATAAGTGGAAGCGGGAGCTCCTACGAGCAGTACTTC
TRBJ2-3 TRBV7-9 - - CASSLRAARDGTDTQYF TGTGCCAGCAGCTTACGGGCGGCCAGGGATGGCACAGATACGCAGTATTTT
TRBJ2-2 TRBV19 - TRBD1 CASSLQGETGELFF TGTGCCAGCTCCCTACAGGGGGAGACCGGGGAGCTGTTTTTT
TRBJ1-4 TRBV30 - TRBD1 CALGPAPGQREKLFF TGTGCCTTGGGCCCCGCACCGGGACAGCGTGAAAAACTGTTTTTT
TRBJ1-6 TRBV4-1 - - CASSQQTGITLHF TGCGCCAGCAGCCAACAGACTGGTATCACCCTCCACTTT
TRBJ1-2 TRBV7-9 - TRBD1 CASSVYRDRNLANYGYTF TGTGCCAGCTCTGTTTATCGGGACAGGAATTTAGCTAACTATGGCTACACCTTC